What follows are 26 T cell receptor beta chains derived from one specimen sequenced in a study of CD8 T cells in Susac syndrome. Reverse transcription used about 0.45 to 1 ug RNA and random hexamers. A single record per CDR3 protein comes from TCRdb applying MiXCR to the immunoSEQ multiplex PCR reads. The sample includes 100,000 to 150,000 distinct CDR3 sequences, 90% to 95% of them seen just once. Input material: CD4+ T cells from PBMCs. Every receptor here comes from a human donor in good health.

The rearrangement uses TRBV3-1 and TRBJ2-7; 7 positions match TRBD1. J lost 6 bases, V lost 4 bases, and 6 bases had no gene match. The CDR3 has 13 amino acids. Germline V gives CDR1 LGHDT, CDR2 YNNKEL (reference sequence). The CDR3 sequence: CASSRQGPGEQYF. In DNA form, the CDR3 reads TGTGCCAGCAGCCGACAGGGACCGGGCGAGCAGTACTTC.

CDR3: CASKPSSYNEQFF. In DNA, the CDR3 is TGTGCCAGCAAACCGAGCTCCTACAATGAGCAGTTCTTC. The chain employs TRBV6-6 and TRBJ2-1; D gene unclear. The CDR3 is made up of 13 amino acids. Germline V gene lookup returns CDR1 MNHNY and CDR2 SVGAGI (reference sequence). Trimming removed 7 bases at V and 0 bases at J, with 7 bases between.

This clonotype was detected once. The chain employs TRBV20-1 and TRBJ2-7; 8 bases map to TRBD2. Germline V CDR1 and CDR2: DFQATT, SNEGSKA (reference sequence). V was clipped by 3 bases and J by 6 bases; unmatched bases: 10. The CDR3 totals 14 residues. CDR3 loop: CSARGYSGSSEQYF. For the CDR3, the DNA is TGCAGTGCTAGGGGGTACAGCGGGAGCTCCGAGCAGTACTTC.

This chain uses TRBV20-1 with TRBJ1-2; maybe TRBD1 (5 bases). V lost 2 bases, J lost 3 bases, and 13 bases lay in between. Germline V gene sequence: CDR1 DFQATT, CDR2 SNEGSKA (reference sequence). This CDR3 is 14 amino acids long. The chain's CDR3 is CSARNPRGDYGYTF. The DNA for the CDR3 is TGCAGTGCTAGAAACCCCCGGGGGGACTATGGCTACACCTTC.

The genes are TRBV7-2 and TRBJ1-2; TRBD1 aligns across 9 bases. The germline V gene encodes CDR1 SGHTA and CDR2 FQGNSA. V shed 5 bases and J 8 bases; nucleotides not matched to a gene: 12. The CDR3 consists of 15 residues. The DNA of the CDR3 is TGTGCCAGCAGCCCGGCCCGGGACAGGGTAGTCGGCTACACCTTC. This encodes CASSPARDRVVGYTF.

This rearrangement joins TRBV21-1 to TRBJ2-7. TRBV21-1 is described as a pseudogene. CDR3 size: 13 residues. Here the CDR3 DNA reads TGTGCCAGCAGCAAAGCTTCTTCCTACGAGCAGTACTTC. It is translated as CASSKASSYEQYF.

The chain is built from TRBV5-6 and TRBJ2-1; D is unresolved. Germline CDR1 SGHDT, CDR2 YYEEEE. The CDR3 is 15 amino acids. V was clipped by 4 bases and J by 1 base, with 12 bases between them. CDR3 amino acids: CASSGPRVSYNEQFF. DNA for the CDR3: TGTGCCAGCAGCGGACCAAGGGTGTCCTACAATGAGCAGTTCTTC.

The chain uses TRBV4-1 and TRBJ2-5, with D possibly called TRBD1 or TRBD2 (6 bases each). The CDR3 loop spans 16 amino acids. The V and J ends lost 4 bases and 4 bases respectively, with 19 bases between them. Germline V CDR1 and CDR2: MGHRA, YSYEKL. The CDR3 is CASSRALAEGGETQYF. DNA of the CDR3: TGCGCCAGCAGCCGGGCCTTAGCGGAGGGGGGAGAGACCCAGTACTTC.

V gene TRBV6-1 combines with J gene TRBJ2-2; 8 bases match TRBD1. Germline CDR1 is MNHNS and CDR2 is SASEGT. The CDR3 length is 14 residues. Trimming removed 5 bases from V and 5 bases from J; junction bases left unmatched: 4. In nucleotides, the CDR3 is TGTGCCAGCAGTTCGACAGGGGAAACCGGGGAGCTGTTTTTT. This sequence encodes CASSSTGETGELFF.

The J gene is TRBJ2-2, the V gene TRBV5-1; unclear D gene. V was trimmed by 0 bases and J by 3 bases, leaving 9 bases between them. In germline, CDR1 is SGHRS, CDR2 YFSETQ. The CDR3 sequence is 15 residues long. The CDR3 bases are TGCGCCAGCAGCTTGGTAGGGCCCGACACCGGGGAGCTGTTTTTT. This codes for CASSLVGPDTGELFF.

J is TRBJ2-3 and V is TRBV5-1; D not certain. Germline CDR1 is SGHRS and CDR2 is YFSETQ. CDR3 length equals 14 residues. V lost 1 base and J lost 4, with 10 bases in between. CDR3 sequence reads: CASSLSQKADTQYF. The CDR3 bases are TGCGCCAGCAGCTTGTCCCAGAAGGCAGATACGCAGTATTTT.

The V and J genes are TRBV20-1 and TRBJ2-3; 9 bases map to TRBD2. Looked up from germline, CDR1 is DFQATT and CDR2 is SNEGSKA (reference sequence). This CDR3 is built from 13 residues. The junction had 4 bases not matched to a gene; V was cut back by 5 bases and J by 4 bases. CDR3 in amino acids: CSALSGGADTQYF. The DNA of the CDR3 is TGCAGTGCTCTTAGCGGGGGAGCAGATACGCAGTATTTT.

This clonotype was detected only once. V usage is TRBV30 and J usage is TRBJ1-2; D is ambiguous. V shed 0 bases and J shed 4 bases, with 12 bases lying between them. This CDR3 spans 14 amino acids. CDR1 and CDR2 from the germline V gene are GTSNPN and SVGIG (reference sequence). The chain's CDR3 is CAWSVKAAVYGYTF. DNA of the CDR3: TGTGCCTGGAGTGTGAAAGCGGCAGTCTATGGCTACACCTTC.

The chain has TRBV2 and TRBJ2-6, with a weak D call TRBD2 (6 bases). Deletions cut 7 bases from V and 1 base from J, with 14 bases between. The CDR3 is 16 amino acids. The germline V gene encodes CDR1 SNHLY and CDR2 FYNNEI. CDR3 sequence: CASIMGGISGANVLTF. For the CDR3, the DNA is TGTGCCAGCATAATGGGAGGCATATCTGGGGCCAACGTCCTGACTTTC.

This chain joins TRBV12-3 or TRBV12-4 and TRBJ1-1; weak D call: TRBD1 (6 bases). The ends were cut back, 7 bases at V and 0 bases at J, with 12 bases in the middle. The CDR3 loop spans 14 amino acids. The CDR3 loop is CASTRGAMNTEAFF. In nucleotides, the CDR3 is TGTGCCAGCACCCGGGGGGCCATGAACACTGAAGCTTTCTTT.

J is TRBJ2-1 and V is TRBV5-1; no clear D. The germline V gene encodes CDR1 SGHRS and CDR2 YFSETQ. V gave up 0 bases and J gave up 5 bases, with 6 bases separating them. This CDR3 comprises 13 residues. CDR3 sequence: CASSLGQHNEQFF. DNA of the CDR3: TGCGCCAGCAGCTTGGGCCAGCACAATGAGCAGTTCTTC.

The chain uses TRBV6-1 and TRBJ1-5; 11 positions agree with TRBD1. Per the germline V gene, CDR1 is MNHNS and CDR2 is SASEGT. This CDR3 region has 16 residues. V gave up 3 bases and J gave up 7 bases; unmatched junction bases: 8. CDR3 bases: TGTGCCAGCAGTGACCCTGGACAGGGGGCGGTACAGCCCCAGCATTTT. Its protein is CASSDPGQGAVQPQHF.

The rearrangement links TRBV4-1 to TRBJ2-7; 9 bases are a match to TRBD1. CDR1 and CDR2 (germline): MGHRA, YSYEKL. This CDR3 contains 17 residues. The V gene end was trimmed by 4 bases and the J gene end by 4 bases; junction bases not matched to a gene: 14. CDR3 region: CASSPQGGPGQGYEQYF. The CDR3 bases are TGCGCCAGCAGCCCCCAGGGGGGACCGGGACAGGGTTACGAGCAGTACTTC.

The chain recombines TRBV6-5 with TRBJ2-6; 9 nucleotides line up with TRBD1. V trimming: 4 bases; J trimming: 4 bases; junction bases outside the gene matches: 20. CDR3 length equals 21 residues. CDR1 and CDR2 (germline): MNHEY, SVGAGI. CDR3 region: CASSSPLIPGQGSRGANVLTF. The CDR3 nucleotides are TGTGCCAGCAGTTCCCCTCTTATTCCGGGACAGGGCTCGCGAGGGGCCAACGTCCTGACTTTC.

CDR3 sequence: CASSQPVRGKGNTIYF. The DNA of the CDR3 is TGCGCCAGCAGCCAACCAGTCAGGGGGAAAGGAAACACCATATATTTT. The chain joins TRBV4-1 to TRBJ1-3, with 7 bases aligning to TRBD1. The CDR3 length is 16 residues. Per the germline V gene, CDR1 is MGHRA and CDR2 is YSYEKL. V lost 2 bases to trimming and J lost 4 bases; unmatched junction nucleotides: 8.

The chain carries TRBV19 and TRBJ1-2, with D maybe TRBD1 (5 bases). The CDR3 is 13 residues long. V lost 6 bases and J 8 bases, leaving 16 bases between the germline ends. The germline CDR1 and CDR2 sequences are LNHDA and SQIVND (reference sequence). The CDR3 is CASRAGIARGYTF. CDR3 bases: TGTGCCAGTAGGGCAGGGATCGCGCGAGGCTACACCTTC.

CDR3 region: CASSYSGVAKNIQYF. The CDR3 DNA follows: TGTGCCAGCAGTTACAGCGGAGTAGCCAAAAACATTCAGTACTTC. The chain uses TRBV6-2 or TRBV6-3 and TRBJ2-4; TRBD2 is a possible D gene (5 bases). Deletions cut 2 bases from V and 0 bases from J, with 8 bases between. Germline V gene lookup returns CDR1 MNHEY and CDR2 SVGEGT. This CDR3 is built from 15 residues.

This clonotype was observed a single time. The chain has TRBV20-1 and TRBJ1-4; 10 nucleotides align to TRBD1. The length of the CDR3 is 16 residues. Germline CDR1 DFQATT, CDR2 SNEGSKA (reference sequence). The ends lost 0 bases at V and 4 bases at J; junction bases unmatched: 5. The CDR3 protein is CSARERGQGVNEKLFF. The CDR3 nucleotides are TGCAGTGCTAGAGAGAGAGGACAGGGGGTTAATGAAAAACTGTTTTTT.

The V and J genes are TRBV30 and TRBJ2-7; D might be TRBD2 (5 bases). V dropped 7 bases and J dropped 6 bases, with 19 bases sitting between them. Germline CDR1 GTSNPN, CDR2 SVGIG (reference sequence). This CDR3 has 13 amino acids. The CDR3 DNA follows: TGTGCCTCCCACCGGCCCGGGGAAGGCGAGCAGTACTTC. Amino acids: CASHRPGEGEQYF.

The chain employs TRBV18 and TRBJ2-5; 8 nucleotides align to TRBD2. The V segment lost 1 base and the J segment 4 bases; nucleotides outside the gene matches: 14. CDR1 KGHSH and CDR2 LQKENI come from the germline V gene. This CDR3 comprises 18 residues. CDR3 residues: CASSPRDLSGRGGETQYF. CDR3 bases: TGTGCCAGCTCACCACGAGACCTCAGCGGGAGAGGGGGAGAGACCCAGTACTTC.

In this sample, this clonotype turned up once. J is TRBJ1-1 and V is TRBV5-4; possible D gene TRBD1, 6 bases. Germline CDR1 and CDR2: SGHNT and YYREEE (reference sequence). The CDR3 length is 15 residues. Between the trimmed V and J ends, which lost 5 bases and 0 bases, there was a span of 14 bases. The CDR3 loop is CASSPGQSVNTEAFF. The CDR3, as DNA: TGTGCCAGCAGTCCAGGACAGTCCGTGAACACTGAAGCTTTCTTT.